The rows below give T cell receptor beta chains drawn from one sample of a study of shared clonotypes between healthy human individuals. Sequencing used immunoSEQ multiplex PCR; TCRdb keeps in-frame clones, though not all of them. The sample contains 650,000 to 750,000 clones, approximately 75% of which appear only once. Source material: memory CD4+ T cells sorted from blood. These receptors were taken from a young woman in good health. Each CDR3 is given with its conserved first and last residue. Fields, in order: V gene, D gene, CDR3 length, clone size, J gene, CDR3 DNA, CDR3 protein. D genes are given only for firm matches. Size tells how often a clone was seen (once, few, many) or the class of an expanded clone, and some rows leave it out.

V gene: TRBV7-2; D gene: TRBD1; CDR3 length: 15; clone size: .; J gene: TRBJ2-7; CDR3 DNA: TGTGCCAGCAGCCTATCCGGGACAGGAGCCTACGAGCAGTACTTC; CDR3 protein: CASSLSGTGAYEQYF
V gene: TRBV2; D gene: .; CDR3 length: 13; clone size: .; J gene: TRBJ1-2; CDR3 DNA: TGTGCCAGCGCCATGGACGGAAACTATGGCTACACCTTC; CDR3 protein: CASAMDGNYGYTF
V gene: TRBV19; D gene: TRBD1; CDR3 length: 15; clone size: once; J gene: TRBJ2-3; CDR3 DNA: TGTGCCAGTAGTAGAGACAGGGGGGATGGAGATACGCAGTATTTT; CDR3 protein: CASSRDRGDGDTQYF
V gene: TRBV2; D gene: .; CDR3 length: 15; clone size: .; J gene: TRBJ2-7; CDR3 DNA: TGTGCCAGCAGTGTAGGGCAGGACTTTACCTACGAGCAGTACTTC; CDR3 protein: CASSVGQDFTYEQYF
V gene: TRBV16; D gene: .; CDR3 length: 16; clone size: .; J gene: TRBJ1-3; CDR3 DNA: TGTGCCAGCAGCCAACGAAGCCCCCTGGACGGAAACACCATATATTTT; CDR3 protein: CASSQRSPLDGNTIYF
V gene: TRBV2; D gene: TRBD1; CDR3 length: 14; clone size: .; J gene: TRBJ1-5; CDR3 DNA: TGTGCCAGCAGAGGGACAGGGCCTAATCAGCCCCAGCATTTT; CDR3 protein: CASRGTGPNQPQHF
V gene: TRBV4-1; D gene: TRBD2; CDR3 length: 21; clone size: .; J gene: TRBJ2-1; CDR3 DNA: TGCGCCAGCAGCCATTACGGACTAGCGGGAGTTCTACAGCCGCGAAACAATGAGCAGTTCTTC; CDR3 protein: CASSHYGLAGVLQPRNNEQFF
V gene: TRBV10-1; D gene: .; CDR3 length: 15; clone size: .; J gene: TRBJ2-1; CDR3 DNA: TGCGCCAGCAGTGAGTTGTCTAGCGTGGAGAATGAGCAGTTCTTC; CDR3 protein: CASSELSSVENEQFF
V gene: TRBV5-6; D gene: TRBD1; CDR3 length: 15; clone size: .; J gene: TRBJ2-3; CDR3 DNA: TGTGCCAGCAGCCTTCGACAGGGACCCACAGATACGCAGTATTTT; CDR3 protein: CASSLRQGPTDTQYF
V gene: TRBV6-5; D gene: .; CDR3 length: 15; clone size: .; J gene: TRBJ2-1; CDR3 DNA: TGTGCCAGCAGTTACTCGATTGGCTCTACGGATGAGCAGTTCTTC; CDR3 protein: CASSYSIGSTDEQFF
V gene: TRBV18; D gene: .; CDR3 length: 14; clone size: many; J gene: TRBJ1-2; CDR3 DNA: TGTGCCAGCTCACCACCCTTAGGGGCTTGGGGCTACACCTTC; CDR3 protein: CASSPPLGAWGYTF
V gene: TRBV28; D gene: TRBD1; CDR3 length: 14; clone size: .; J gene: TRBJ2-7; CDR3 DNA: TGTGCCAGCAGGGAACTTGGGACAGACCCCGAGCAGTACTTC; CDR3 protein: CASRELGTDPEQYF
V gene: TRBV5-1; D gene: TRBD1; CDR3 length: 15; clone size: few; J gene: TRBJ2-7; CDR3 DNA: TGCGCCAGCAGCTTGGGGGACAGGGATCGGAACGAGCAGTACTTC; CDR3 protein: CASSLGDRDRNEQYF
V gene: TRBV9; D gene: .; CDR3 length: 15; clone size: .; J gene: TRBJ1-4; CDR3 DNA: TGTGCCAGCAGCGCTAACTTTGCAACTAATGAAAAACTGTTTTTT; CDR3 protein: CASSANFATNEKLFF
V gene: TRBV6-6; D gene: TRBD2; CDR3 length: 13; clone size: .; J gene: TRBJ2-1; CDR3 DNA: TGTGCCACCCGGGTAGCGGGGGTAGATGAGCAGTTCTTC; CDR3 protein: CATRVAGVDEQFF
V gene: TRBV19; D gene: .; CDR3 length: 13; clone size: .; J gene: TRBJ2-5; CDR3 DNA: TGTGCCAGTAGTATCGGGTCTCAAGAGACCCAGTACTTC; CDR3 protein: CASSIGSQETQYF
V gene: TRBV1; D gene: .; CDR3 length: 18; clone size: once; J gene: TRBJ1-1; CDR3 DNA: TGCACCAGCAGCGTTCAGATTAGTCAGGGTCGTCCGAACACTGAAGCTTTCTTT; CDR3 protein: CTSSVQISQGRPNTEAFF
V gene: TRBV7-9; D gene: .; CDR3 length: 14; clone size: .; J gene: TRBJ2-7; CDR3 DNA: TGTGCCAGCAGCTCCCTGGTTGGATTGGACGAGCAGTACTTC; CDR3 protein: CASSSLVGLDEQYF
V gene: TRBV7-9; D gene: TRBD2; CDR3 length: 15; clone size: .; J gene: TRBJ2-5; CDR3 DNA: TGTGCCAGCAGCGCGGGACTAGTGGAGAAAGAGACCCAGTACTTC; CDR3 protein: CASSAGLVEKETQYF
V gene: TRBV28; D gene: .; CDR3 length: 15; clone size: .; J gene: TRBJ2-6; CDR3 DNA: TGTGCCAGCAGGAAACAGGGTCCTGGGGCCAACGTCCTGACTTTC; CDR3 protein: CASRKQGPGANVLTF
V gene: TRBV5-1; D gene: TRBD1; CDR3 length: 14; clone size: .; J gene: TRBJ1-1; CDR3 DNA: TGCGCCAGCAGCTTGGCTACAGGGGGCTCTGAAGCTTTCTTT; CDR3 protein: CASSLATGGSEAFF
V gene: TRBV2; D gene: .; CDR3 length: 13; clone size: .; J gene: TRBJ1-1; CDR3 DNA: TGTGCCAGCAGATCAGTCCCTGAGGCTGAAGCTTTCTTT; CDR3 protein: CASRSVPEAEAFF
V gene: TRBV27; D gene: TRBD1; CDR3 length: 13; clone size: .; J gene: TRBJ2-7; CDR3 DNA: TGTGCCAGCAGCGGTGACAGGGCCTACGAGCAGTACTTC; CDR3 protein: CASSGDRAYEQYF
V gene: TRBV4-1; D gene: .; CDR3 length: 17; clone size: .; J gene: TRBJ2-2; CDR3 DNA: TGCGCCAGCAGCCAACTCACAGGGCCCACGAACACCGGGGAGCTGTTTTTT; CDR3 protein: CASSQLTGPTNTGELFF
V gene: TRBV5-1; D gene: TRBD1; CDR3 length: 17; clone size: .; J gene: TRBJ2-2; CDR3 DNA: TGCGCCAGCAGCTTGGGACAGGGCTCCCGGGGCACCGGGGAGCTGTTTTTT; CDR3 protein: CASSLGQGSRGTGELFF
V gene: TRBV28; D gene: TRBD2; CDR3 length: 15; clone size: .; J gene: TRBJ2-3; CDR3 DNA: TGTGCCAGCAGTCCGGGACTAGGTGAAGTAGATACGCAGTATTTT; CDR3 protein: CASSPGLGEVDTQYF
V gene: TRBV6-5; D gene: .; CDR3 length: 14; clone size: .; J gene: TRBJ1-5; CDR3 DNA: TGTGCCAGCAGAGCACAGGGTGGCAATCAGCCCCAGCATTTT; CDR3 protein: CASRAQGGNQPQHF
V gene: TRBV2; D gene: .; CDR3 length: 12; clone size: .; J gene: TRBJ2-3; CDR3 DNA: TGTGCCAGCAACCGAGGGACAGATACGCAGTATTTT; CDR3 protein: CASNRGTDTQYF
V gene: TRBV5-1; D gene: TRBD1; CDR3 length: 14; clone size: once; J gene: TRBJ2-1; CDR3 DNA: TGCGCCAGCAGCCCCGGGACAGGAGGCAATGAGCAGTTCTTC; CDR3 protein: CASSPGTGGNEQFF
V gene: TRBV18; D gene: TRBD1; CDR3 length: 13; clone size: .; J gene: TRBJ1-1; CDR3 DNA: TGTGCCAGCTCACATATTGCAGGGGGCGAAGCTTTCTTT; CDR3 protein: CASSHIAGGEAFF
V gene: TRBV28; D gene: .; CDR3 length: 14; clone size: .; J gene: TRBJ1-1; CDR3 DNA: TGTGCCAGCAGTGAGGGTGGGTTGTCCGCTGAAGCTTTCTTT; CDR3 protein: CASSEGGLSAEAFF
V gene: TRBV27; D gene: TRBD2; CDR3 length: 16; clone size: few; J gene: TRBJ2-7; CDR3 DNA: TGTGCCAGCATCAAGAGGGGTGCGGGAGGGTCCTACGAGCAGTACTTC; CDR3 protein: CASIKRGAGGSYEQYF
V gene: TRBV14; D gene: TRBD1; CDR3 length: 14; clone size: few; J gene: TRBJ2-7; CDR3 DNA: TGTGCCAGCAGCCAAATACAGGGGGCCTACGAGCAGTACTTC; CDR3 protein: CASSQIQGAYEQYF
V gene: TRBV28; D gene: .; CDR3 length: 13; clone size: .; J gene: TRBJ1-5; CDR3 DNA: TGTGCCAGCAGTGGACAAGGTGGCCAGCCCCAGCATTTT; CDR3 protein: CASSGQGGQPQHF
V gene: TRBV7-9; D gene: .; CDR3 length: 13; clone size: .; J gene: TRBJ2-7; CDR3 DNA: TGTGCCAGCAGCCCCCAACTCGGGGAGACGCAGTACTTC; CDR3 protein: CASSPQLGETQYF
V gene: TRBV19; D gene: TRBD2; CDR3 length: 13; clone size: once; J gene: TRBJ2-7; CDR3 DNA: TGTGCCAGTAGTCGCGGACTAGCGGACGAGCAGTACTTC; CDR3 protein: CASSRGLADEQYF
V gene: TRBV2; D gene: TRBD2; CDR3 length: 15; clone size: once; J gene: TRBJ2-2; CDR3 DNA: TGTGCCAGCAGTCGGACTAGCGCGAACACCGGGGAGCTGTTTTTT; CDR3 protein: CASSRTSANTGELFF
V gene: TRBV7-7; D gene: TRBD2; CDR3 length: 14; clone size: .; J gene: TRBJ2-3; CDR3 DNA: TGTGCCAGCAGCCCTGGTAGCGGGATAATCACGCAGTATTTT; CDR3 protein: CASSPGSGIITQYF
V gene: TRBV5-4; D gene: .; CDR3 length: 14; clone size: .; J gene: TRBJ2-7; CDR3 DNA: TGTGCCAGCAGCTTGGGTTCCACAGGGACCGAGCAGTACTTC; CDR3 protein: CASSLGSTGTEQYF
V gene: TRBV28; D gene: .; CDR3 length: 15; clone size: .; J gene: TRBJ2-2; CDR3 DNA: TGTGCCAGCAGTTCTCCTGGGCGGGTCACCGGGGAGCTGTTTTTT; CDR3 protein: CASSSPGRVTGELFF
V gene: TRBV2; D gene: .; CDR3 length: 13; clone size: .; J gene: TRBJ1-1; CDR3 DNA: TGTGCCAGCAGTATGGTCCTGAACACTGAAGCTTTCTTT; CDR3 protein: CASSMVLNTEAFF
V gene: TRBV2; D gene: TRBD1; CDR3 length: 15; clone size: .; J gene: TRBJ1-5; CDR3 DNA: TGTGCCAGCCAAACCGACAGGGTAGAAGGTCAGCCCCAGCATTTT; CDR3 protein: CASQTDRVEGQPQHF
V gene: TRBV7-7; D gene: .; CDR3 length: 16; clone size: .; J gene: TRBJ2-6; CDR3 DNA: TGTGCCAGCAGTCTCCCGACAGATTCTGGGGCCAACGTCCTGACTTTC; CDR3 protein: CASSLPTDSGANVLTF